Here is one T cell receptor beta chain with its context. Individuals aged roughly 18 to 95 years were recruited from 24 US areas. Within the 2 weeks before study entry, each person in the exposed group met a COVID-19 case. The sample is drawn from a study of blood T cell repertoires in COVID-19. Overall study: The analysed material was cDNA or gDNA that came from T cells, B-cell-depleted T cells, or PBMCs.

Measured with immunoSEQ multiplex PCR; TCRdb has only the in-frame clones, and not every one. The sample has under 200,000 clones, around 84% seen once. Trimming took off 5 bases at V and 1 base at J, with 12 bases between the two ends. The CDR3 sequence is 14 residues long. The germline V gene encodes CDR1 SGHVS and CDR2 FQNEAQ. The V call is TRBV7-8, the J call TRBJ2-7; TRBD2 might be the D (5 bases). What was sequenced was PBMCs or T cells enriched from blood (not recorded which). The sequence derives from a woman aged 25 to 45 who had been exposed to COVID-19. CDR3 region: CASSLSGKSYEQYF. The CDR3 nucleotides read TGTGCCAGCAGCCTCTCGGGGAAGTCCTACGAGCAGTACTTC.